This T cell receptor (beta chain) appears in the sequencing data of a study of T cell responses to AZD1222 COVID-19 vaccine. Study results and caveats: After two AZD1222 doses, spike-specific TCR breadth and depth rose versus day 0. Donors, mostly white British, included more females; clonal diversity was possibly underestimated.

A note on this clone: No antigen is known for it.

The CDR3 has 13 amino acids. V lost 8 bases and J 8 bases, leaving 16 bases between the germline ends. Germline V CDR1 and CDR2: LGHDT, YNNKEL (reference sequence). Profiling relied on immunoSEQ multiplex PCR, and the TCRdb table lists in-frame clones only, not all of them. This sample has around 140,000 clones, with 93% found just once. The rearrangement uses TRBV3-1 (or the pseudogene TRBV3-2) and TRBJ2-1; D is uncertain. The sequence derives from an adult in good health. Here the sequenced sample was peripheral blood, taken on day 0 of AZD1222 vaccination. CDR3 loop: CASCSERADEQFF. The CDR3 bases are TGTGCCAGCTGTTCGGAAAGGGCAGATGAGCAGTTCTTC.